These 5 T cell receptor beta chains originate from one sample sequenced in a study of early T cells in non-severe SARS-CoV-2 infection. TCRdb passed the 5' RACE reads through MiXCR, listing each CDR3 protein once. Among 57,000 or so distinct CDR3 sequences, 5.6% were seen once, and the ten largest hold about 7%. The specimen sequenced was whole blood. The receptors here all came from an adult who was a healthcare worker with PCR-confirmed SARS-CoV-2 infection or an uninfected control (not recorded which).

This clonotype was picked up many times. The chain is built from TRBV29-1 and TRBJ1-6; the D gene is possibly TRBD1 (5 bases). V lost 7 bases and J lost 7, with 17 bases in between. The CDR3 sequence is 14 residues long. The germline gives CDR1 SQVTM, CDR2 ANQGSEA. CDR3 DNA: TGCAGCGCCAGGGACGGCGGTTGGAATTCACCCCTCCACTTT. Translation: CSARDGGWNSPLHF.

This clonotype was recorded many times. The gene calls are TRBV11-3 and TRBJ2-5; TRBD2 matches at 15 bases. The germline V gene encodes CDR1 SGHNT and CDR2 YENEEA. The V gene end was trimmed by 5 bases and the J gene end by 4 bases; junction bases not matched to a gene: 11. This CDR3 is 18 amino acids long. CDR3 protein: CASSPEWTSGRALETQYF. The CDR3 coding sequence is TGTGCCAGCAGCCCCGAGTGGACTAGCGGGAGGGCCTTAGAGACCCAGTACTTC. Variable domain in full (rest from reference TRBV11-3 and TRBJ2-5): EAGVVQSPRYKIIEKKQPVAFWCNPISGHNTLYWYLQNLGQGPELLIRYENEEAVDDSQLPKDRFSAERLKGVDSTLKIQPAELGDSAVYLCASSPEWTSGRALETQYFGPGTRLLVL.

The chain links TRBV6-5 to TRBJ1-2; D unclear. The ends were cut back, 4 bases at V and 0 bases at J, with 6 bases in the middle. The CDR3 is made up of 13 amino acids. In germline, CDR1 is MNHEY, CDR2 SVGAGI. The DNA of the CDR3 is TGTGCCAGCAGTTTGAGCACTAACTATGGCTACACCTTC. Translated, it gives CASSLSTNYGYTF.

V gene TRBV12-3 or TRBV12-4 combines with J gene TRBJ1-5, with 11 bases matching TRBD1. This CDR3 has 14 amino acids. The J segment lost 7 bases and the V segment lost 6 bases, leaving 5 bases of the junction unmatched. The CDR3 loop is CASRGQGAWQPQHF. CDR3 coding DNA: TGTGCCAGCAGAGGACAGGGGGCTTGGCAGCCCCAGCATTTT.

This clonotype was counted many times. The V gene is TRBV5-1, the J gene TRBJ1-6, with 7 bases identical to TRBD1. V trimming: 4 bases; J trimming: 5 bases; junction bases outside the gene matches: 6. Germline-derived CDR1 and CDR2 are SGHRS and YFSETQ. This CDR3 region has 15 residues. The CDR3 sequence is CASSPGTDHNSPLHF. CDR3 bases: TGCGCCAGCAGCCCTGGGACAGACCATAATTCACCCCTCCACTTT.